A selection of T cell receptor beta chains follows, all from one sample in a study of blood T cell repertoires in COVID-19. The method was immunoSEQ multiplex PCR; TCRdb's version includes in-frame clones alone and lacks a portion of them. The sample records roughly 180,000 clones, roughly 79% being singletons. The specimen sequenced was peripheral blood. All receptors derive from a man aged 55 to 69 with active or convalescent COVID-19. The CDR3 runs from the conserved cysteine through the conserved F or W. The D gene is left open where the match is weak. Some rows have no size entry. The others give once, few or many, or a class for an expanded clone.

length: 12
D: NA
size: once
V: TRBV18
J: TRBJ1-2
DNA: TGTGCCAGCTCGTTCCCAGGGCATGGCTACACCTTC
CDR3: CASSFPGHGYTF

length: 14
D: TRBD1
size: NA
V: TRBV11-2
J: TRBJ2-3
DNA: TGTGCCAGCAGCTTGGACAGGGGCCCAGATACGCAGTATTTT
CDR3: CASSLDRGPDTQYF

length: 15
D: TRBD1
size: NA
V: TRBV7-6
J: TRBJ2-5
DNA: TGTGCCAGCAGCCCGTCAGGGGGCGCCCCGGAGACCCAGTACTTC
CDR3: CASSPSGGAPETQYF

length: 15
D: TRBD1
size: NA
V: TRBV5-8
J: TRBJ2-7
DNA: TGTGCCAGCAGCTTGGGTGGACAGGGGGTGTACGAGCAGTACTTC
CDR3: CASSLGGQGVYEQYF

length: 20
D: TRBD1
size: NA
V: TRBV15
J: TRBJ2-4
DNA: TGTGCCACCAGCAGAGAAGGAGGACAGGGGTCCAGCATAGCCAAAAACATTCAGTACTTC
CDR3: CATSREGGQGSSIAKNIQYF

length: 10
D: NA
size: NA
V: TRBV20-1
J: TRBJ2-7
DNA: TGCAGTGCGAGCGGTTACGAGCAGTACTTC
CDR3: CSASGYEQYF

length: 14
D: NA
size: NA
V: TRBV28
J: TRBJ2-5
DNA: TGTGCCAGCAGTCACAGGGGGGGGTTGGAGACCCAGTACTTC
CDR3: CASSHRGGLETQYF

length: 15
D: NA
size: NA
V: TRBV29-1
J: TRBJ1-6
DNA: TGCAGCGTTGGTGCGGGGCTGGGGAATAATTCACCCCTCCACTTT
CDR3: CSVGAGLGNNSPLHF

length: 16
D: TRBD2
size: NA
V: TRBV24-1
J: TRBJ2-1
DNA: TGTGCCACCAGTGATAATTCGGCGGGAGTCGACAATGAGCAGTTCTTC
CDR3: CATSDNSAGVDNEQFF

length: 12
D: NA
size: NA
V: TRBV6-1
J: TRBJ2-7
DNA: TGTGCCAGCAGTGAGCCTAACTACGAGCAGTACTTC
CDR3: CASSEPNYEQYF

length: 13
D: NA
size: NA
V: TRBV7-2
J: TRBJ2-7
DNA: TGTGCCAGCAGCTTAGCGAGGGAGGGGGGGCAGTACTTC
CDR3: CASSLAREGGQYF

length: 14
D: TRBD1
size: NA
V: TRBV9
J: TRBJ1-5
DNA: TGTGCCAGCAGCCCCGGACAGGGGAATCAGCCCCAGCATTTT
CDR3: CASSPGQGNQPQHF

length: 16
D: NA
size: many
V: TRBV28
J: TRBJ1-5
DNA: TGTGCCAGCACCTTCCGGGGGGGGGAAAGGGGTCAGCCCCAGCATTTT
CDR3: CASTFRGGERGQPQHF

length: 13
D: TRBD1
size: NA
V: TRBV29-1
J: TRBJ1-2
DNA: TGCAGCGTTGGGACAGGGGGCGCGTGGGGCTACACCTTC
CDR3: CSVGTGGAWGYTF

length: 16
D: TRBD2
size: NA
V: TRBV9
J: TRBJ2-7
DNA: TGTGCCAGCAGCCTCCTCCCGACTAGCGCGGGGGTCGAGCAGTACTTC
CDR3: CASSLLPTSAGVEQYF

length: 15
D: TRBD2
size: NA
V: TRBV5-1
J: TRBJ2-7
DNA: TGCGCCAGCAGCTCAACCGGGACTAGCGTTCCCGAGCAGTACTTC
CDR3: CASSSTGTSVPEQYF

length: 14
D: TRBD2
size: NA
V: TRBV3-1/TRBV3-2
J: TRBJ2-1
DNA: TGTGCCAGCAGCCAAGCAAGCGGGAGGAATGAGCAGTTCTTC
CDR3: CASSQASGRNEQFF

length: 16
D: TRBD1
size: NA
V: TRBV7-9
J: TRBJ2-7
DNA: TGTGCCAGCAAGCAGGACAGGGGGCTTCGGTCCTACGAGCAGTACTTC
CDR3: CASKQDRGLRSYEQYF

length: 15
D: TRBD2
size: once
V: TRBV27
J: TRBJ2-1
DNA: TGTGCCAGCTCTCAAAGACTAGCGGGATTGGATGAGCAGTTCTTC
CDR3: CASSQRLAGLDEQFF

length: 15
D: TRBD1
size: NA
V: TRBV3-1/TRBV3-2
J: TRBJ2-3
DNA: TGTGCCAGCAGTCCGGACAGGACCCTCACAGATACGCAGTATTTT
CDR3: CASSPDRTLTDTQYF

length: 15
D: TRBD1
size: NA
V: TRBV6-5
J: TRBJ1-2
DNA: TGTGCCAGCAGTTCCGGACAGGGGGCCCTCCATGGCTACACCTTC
CDR3: CASSSGQGALHGYTF

length: 14
D: NA
size: NA
V: TRBV2
J: TRBJ1-2
DNA: TGTGCCAGCACTGTAGGGGGAACGGTCTATGGCTACACCTTC
CDR3: CASTVGGTVYGYTF

length: 15
D: NA
size: NA
V: TRBV18
J: TRBJ1-2
DNA: TGTGCCAGCTCACCATACTCCCCGCGGGACTATGGCTACACCTTC
CDR3: CASSPYSPRDYGYTF

length: 14
D: TRBD1
size: NA
V: TRBV5-1
J: TRBJ2-3
DNA: TGCGCCAGCAGCCGTGACAGGGTCACAGATACGCAGTATTTT
CDR3: CASSRDRVTDTQYF

length: 13
D: NA
size: NA
V: TRBV30
J: TRBJ1-2
DNA: TGTGCCTGGAGTCCCTCCTATCTGCGGGGCTACACCTTC
CDR3: CAWSPSYLRGYTF

length: 13
D: NA
size: NA
V: TRBV7-9
J: TRBJ1-5
DNA: TGTGCCAACTTCTGCAGGGGTAGTCAGCCCCAGCATTTT
CDR3: CANFCRGSQPQHF

length: 15
D: TRBD1
size: NA
V: TRBV27
J: TRBJ1-2
DNA: TGTGCCAGCAGTTTGAAGGGGACAGGGGATTTGGGCTACACCTTC
CDR3: CASSLKGTGDLGYTF